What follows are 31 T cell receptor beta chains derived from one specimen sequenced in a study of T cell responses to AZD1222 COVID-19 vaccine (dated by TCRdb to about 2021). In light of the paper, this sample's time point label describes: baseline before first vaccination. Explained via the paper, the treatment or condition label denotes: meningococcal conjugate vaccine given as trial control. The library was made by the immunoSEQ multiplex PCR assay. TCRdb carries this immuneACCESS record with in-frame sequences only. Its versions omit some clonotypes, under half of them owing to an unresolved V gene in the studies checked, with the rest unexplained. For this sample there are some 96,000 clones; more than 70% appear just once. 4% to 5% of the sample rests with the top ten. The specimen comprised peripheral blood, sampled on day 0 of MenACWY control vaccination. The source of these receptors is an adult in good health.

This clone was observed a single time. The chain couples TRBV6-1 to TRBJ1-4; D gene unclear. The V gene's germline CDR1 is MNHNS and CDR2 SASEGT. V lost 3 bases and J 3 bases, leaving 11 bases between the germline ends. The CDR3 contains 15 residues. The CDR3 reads CASSDAGRANEKLFF. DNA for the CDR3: TGTGCCAGCAGTGACGCGGGTAGGGCTAATGAAAAACTGTTTTTT.

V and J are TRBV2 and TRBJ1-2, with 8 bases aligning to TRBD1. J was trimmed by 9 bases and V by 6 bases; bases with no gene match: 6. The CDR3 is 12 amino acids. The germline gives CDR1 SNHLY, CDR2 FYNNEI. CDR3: CASRRTGRSYTF. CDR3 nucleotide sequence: TGTGCCAGCAGAAGGACAGGGCGGAGCTACACCTTC.

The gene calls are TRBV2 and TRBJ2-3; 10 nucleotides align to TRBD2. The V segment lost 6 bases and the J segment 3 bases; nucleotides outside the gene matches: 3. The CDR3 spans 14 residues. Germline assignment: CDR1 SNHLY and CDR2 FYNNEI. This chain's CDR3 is CASSPGLATDTQYF. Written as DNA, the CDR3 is TGTGCCAGCAGCCCGGGACTAGCGACAGATACGCAGTATTTT.

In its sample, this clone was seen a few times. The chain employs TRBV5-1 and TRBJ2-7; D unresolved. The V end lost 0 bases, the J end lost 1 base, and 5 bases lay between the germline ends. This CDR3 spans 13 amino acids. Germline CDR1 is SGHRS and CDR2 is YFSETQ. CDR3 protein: CASSLVVSYEQYF. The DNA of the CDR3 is TGCGCCAGCAGCTTGGTGGTATCCTACGAGCAGTACTTC.

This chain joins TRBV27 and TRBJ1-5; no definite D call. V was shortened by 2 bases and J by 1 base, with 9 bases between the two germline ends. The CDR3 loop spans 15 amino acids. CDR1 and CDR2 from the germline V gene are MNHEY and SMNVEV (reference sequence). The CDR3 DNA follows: TGTGCCAGCAGTTTAGAGGGAATAAGCAATCAGCCCCAGCATTTT. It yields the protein CASSLEGISNQPQHF.

The CDR3 is CASSPQGQHIYTF. The DNA for the CDR3 is TGTGCCAGCAGCCCCCAGGGACAGCATATTTACACCTTC. This chain links TRBV3-1 (or the pseudogene TRBV3-2) with TRBJ1-2; 7 positions agree with TRBD1. The CDR3 extends over 13 amino acids. V gave up 4 bases and J gave up 11 bases; unmatched junction bases: 10. The germline V gene has CDR1 LGHDT and CDR2 YNNKEL (reference sequence).

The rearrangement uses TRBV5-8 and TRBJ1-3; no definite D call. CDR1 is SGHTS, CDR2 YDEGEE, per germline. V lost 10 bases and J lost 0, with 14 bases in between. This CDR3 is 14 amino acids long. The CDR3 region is CAAPHGRSGNTIYF. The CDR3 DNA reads TGTGCCGCCCCCCACGGGCGCTCTGGAAACACCATATATTTT.

The CDR3 spells CASSVDRASYNEQFF. CDR3 DNA: TGTGCCAGCAGCGTTGACAGGGCCTCCTACAATGAGCAGTTCTTC. The chain couples TRBV9 to TRBJ2-1, with 7 bases aligning to TRBD1. Germline loops: CDR1 SGDLS, CDR2 YYNGEE. CDR3 length: 15 residues. Trimming took 2 bases from V and 0 from J; bases not matched to a gene: 2.

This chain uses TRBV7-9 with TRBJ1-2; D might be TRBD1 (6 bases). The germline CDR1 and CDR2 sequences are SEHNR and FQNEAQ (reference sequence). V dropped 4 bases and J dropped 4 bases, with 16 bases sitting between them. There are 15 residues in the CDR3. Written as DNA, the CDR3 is TGTGCCAGCAGCTACCGGGACACAGAAACCTATGGCTACACCTTC. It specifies CASSYRDTETYGYTF.

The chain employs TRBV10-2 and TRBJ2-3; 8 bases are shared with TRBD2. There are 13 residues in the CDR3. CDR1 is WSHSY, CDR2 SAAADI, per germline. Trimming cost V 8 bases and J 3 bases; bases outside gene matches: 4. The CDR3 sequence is CASVGGGTDTQYF. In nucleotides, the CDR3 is TGCGCCAGCGTGGGCGGGGGGACAGATACGCAGTATTTT.

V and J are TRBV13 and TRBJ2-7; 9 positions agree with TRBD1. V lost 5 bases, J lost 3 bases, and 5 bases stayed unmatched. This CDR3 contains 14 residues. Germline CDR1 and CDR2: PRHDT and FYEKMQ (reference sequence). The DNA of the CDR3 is TGTGCCAGCAGCACCACAGGGGGCGACTACGAGCAGTACTTC. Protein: CASSTTGGDYEQYF.

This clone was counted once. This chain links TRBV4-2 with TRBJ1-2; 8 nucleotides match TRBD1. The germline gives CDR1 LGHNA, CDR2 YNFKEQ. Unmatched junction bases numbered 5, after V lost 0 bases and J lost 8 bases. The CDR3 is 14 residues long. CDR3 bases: TGTGCCAGCAGCCAAGACAGGGGGCAATTCGGCTACACCTTC. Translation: CASSQDRGQFGYTF.

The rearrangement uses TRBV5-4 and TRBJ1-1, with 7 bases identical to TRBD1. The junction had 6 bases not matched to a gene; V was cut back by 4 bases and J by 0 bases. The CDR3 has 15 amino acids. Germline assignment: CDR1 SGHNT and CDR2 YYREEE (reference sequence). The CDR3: CASSPETGVNTEAFF. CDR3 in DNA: TGTGCCAGCAGCCCTGAAACAGGGGTGAACACTGAAGCTTTCTTT.

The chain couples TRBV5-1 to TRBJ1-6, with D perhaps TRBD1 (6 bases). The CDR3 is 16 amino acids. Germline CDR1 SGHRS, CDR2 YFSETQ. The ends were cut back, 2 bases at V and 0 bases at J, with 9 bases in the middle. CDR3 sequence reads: CASSFTGSSYNSPLHF. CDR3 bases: TGCGCCAGCAGCTTTACAGGGAGCTCCTATAATTCACCCCTCCACTTT.

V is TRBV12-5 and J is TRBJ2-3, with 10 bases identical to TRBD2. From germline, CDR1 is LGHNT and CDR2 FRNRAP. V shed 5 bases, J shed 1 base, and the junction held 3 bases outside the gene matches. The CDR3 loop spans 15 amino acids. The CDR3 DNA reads TGTGCTAGTGGTCTCGGGACTAGCGGCACAGATACGCAGTATTTT. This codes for CASGLGTSGTDTQYF.

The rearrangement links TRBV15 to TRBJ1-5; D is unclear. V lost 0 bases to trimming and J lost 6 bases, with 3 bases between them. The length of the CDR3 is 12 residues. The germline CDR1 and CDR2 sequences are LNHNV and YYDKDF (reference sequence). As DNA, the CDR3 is TGTGCCACCAGCAGAGACCCTCAGCCCCAGCATTTT. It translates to CATSRDPQPQHF.

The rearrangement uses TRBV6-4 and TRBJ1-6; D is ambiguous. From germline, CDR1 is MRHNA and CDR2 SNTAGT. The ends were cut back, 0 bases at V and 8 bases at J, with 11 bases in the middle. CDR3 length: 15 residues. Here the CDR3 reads CASSDSKDGYSPLHF. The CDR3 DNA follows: TGTGCCAGCAGTGACTCGAAAGACGGATATTCACCCCTCCACTTT.

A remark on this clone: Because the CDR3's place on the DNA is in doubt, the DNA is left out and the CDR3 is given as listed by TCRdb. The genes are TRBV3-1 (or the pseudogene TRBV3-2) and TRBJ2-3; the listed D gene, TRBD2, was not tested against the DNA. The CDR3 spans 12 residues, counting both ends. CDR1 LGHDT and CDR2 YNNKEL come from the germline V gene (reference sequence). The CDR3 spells CASSQGVAGGNF.

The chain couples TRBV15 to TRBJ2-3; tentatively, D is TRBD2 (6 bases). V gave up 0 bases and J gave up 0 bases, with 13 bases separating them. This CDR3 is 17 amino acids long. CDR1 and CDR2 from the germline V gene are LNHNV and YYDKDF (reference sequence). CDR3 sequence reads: CATSRDGAGPSTDTQYF. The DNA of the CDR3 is TGTGCCACCAGCAGAGACGGAGCGGGCCCTAGCACAGATACGCAGTATTTT.

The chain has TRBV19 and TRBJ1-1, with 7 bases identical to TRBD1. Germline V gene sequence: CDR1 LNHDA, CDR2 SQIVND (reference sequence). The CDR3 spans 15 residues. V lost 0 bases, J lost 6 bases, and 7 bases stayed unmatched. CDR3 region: CASSIDEGARAEAFF. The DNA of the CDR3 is TGTGCCAGTAGTATAGATGAGGGGGCTAGGGCTGAAGCTTTCTTT. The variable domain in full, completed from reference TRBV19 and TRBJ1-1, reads DGGITQSPKYLFRKEGQNVTLSCEQNLNHDAMYWYRQDPGQGLRLIYYSQIVNDFQKGDIAEGYSVSREKKESFPLTVTSAQKNPTAFYLCASSIDEGARAEAFFGQGTRLTVV.

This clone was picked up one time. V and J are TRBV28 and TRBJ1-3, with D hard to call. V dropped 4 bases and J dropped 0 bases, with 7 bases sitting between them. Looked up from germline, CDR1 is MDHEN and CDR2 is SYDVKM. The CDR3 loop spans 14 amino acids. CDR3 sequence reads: CASSWRFSGNTIYF. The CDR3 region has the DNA TGTGCCAGCAGTTGGCGGTTCTCTGGAAACACCATATATTTT.

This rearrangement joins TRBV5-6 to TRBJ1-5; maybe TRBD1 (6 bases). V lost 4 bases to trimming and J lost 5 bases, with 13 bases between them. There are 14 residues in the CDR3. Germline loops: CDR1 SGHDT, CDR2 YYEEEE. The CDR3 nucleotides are TGTGCCAGCAGCCGTAGGGGGGGAGATCAGCCCCAGCATTTT. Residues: CASSRRGGDQPQHF.

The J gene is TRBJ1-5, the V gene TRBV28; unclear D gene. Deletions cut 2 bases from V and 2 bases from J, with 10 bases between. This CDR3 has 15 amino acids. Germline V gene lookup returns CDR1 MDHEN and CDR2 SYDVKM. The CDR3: CASSLEGRGNQPQHF. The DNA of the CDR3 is TGTGCCAGCAGTTTAGAGGGAAGGGGCAATCAGCCCCAGCATTTT.

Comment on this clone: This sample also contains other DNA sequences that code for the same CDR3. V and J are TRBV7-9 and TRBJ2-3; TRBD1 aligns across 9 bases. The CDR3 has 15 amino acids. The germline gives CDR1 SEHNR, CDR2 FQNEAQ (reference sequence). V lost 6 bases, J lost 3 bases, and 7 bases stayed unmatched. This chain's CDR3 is CASSPPGTGTDTQYF. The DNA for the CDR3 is TGTGCCAGCAGTCCCCCCGGGACAGGGACAGATACGCAGTATTTT.

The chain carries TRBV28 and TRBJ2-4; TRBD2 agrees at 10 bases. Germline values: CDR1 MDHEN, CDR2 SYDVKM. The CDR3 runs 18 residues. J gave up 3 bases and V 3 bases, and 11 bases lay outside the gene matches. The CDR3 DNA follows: TGTGCCAGCAGTTTCGGTATTGGGGCTAGCGGGAGCAAAAACATTCAGTACTTC. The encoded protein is CASSFGIGASGSKNIQYF.

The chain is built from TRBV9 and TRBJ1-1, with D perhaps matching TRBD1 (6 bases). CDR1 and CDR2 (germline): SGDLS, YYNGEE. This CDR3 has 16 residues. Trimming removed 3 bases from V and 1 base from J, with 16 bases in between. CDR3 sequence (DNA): TGTGCCAGCAGCGCCCCATCCAGGGGCGCGAACACTGAAGCTTTCTTT. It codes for CASSAPSRGANTEAFF.

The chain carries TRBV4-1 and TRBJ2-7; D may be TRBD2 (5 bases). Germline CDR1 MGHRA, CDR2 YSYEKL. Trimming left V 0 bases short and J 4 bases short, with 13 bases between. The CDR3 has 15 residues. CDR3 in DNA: TGCGCCAGCAGCCAAGATCCAGCGACGGGATACGAGCAGTACTTC. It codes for CASSQDPATGYEQYF.

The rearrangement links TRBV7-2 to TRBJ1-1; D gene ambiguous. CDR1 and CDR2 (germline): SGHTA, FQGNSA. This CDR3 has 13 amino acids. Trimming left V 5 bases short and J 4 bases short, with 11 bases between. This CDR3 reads CASSLASGTEAFF. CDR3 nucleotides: TGTGCCAGCAGCCTGGCTTCGGGCACTGAAGCTTTCTTT.

The CDR3 nucleotides are TGTGCCAGCAGCTTCACAGGGGGTCAGCCCCAGCATTTT. It codes for CASSFTGGQPQHF. The chain has TRBV7-9 and TRBJ1-5; 8 nucleotides align to TRBD1. The ends lost 3 bases at V and 6 bases at J; junction bases unmatched: 1. CDR1 is SEHNR and CDR2 is FQNEAQ in the germline V gene (reference sequence). The CDR3 consists of 13 residues.

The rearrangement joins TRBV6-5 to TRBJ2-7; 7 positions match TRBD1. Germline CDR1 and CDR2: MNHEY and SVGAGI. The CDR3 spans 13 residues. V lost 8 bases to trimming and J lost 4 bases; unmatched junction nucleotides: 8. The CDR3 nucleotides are TGTGCCAGCCGGGGAGTGGACAGGTACGAGCAGTACTTC. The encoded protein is CASRGVDRYEQYF.

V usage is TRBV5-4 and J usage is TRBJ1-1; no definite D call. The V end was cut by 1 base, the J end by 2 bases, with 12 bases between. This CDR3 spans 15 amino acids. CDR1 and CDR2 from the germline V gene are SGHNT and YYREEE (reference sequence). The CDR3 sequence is CASSLSRDANTEAFF. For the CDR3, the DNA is TGTGCCAGCAGCTTGTCCCGCGACGCAAACACTGAAGCTTTCTTT.